This T cell receptor beta chain was captured by sequencing in a study of healthy donors' naive CD4 and CD8 T cells. Sorting defined naive CD4+ as CD4+CD8-CD45RO-CD45RA+ and naive CD8+ as CD8+CD4-CD45RA+CD27bright. A linear amplification protocol produced the TCR libraries from approximately 460 ng of total RNA. TCRdb passed the reads through MiXCR, listing each CDR3 protein once. Of roughly 200,000 distinct CDR3 sequences in the sample, around 70% were seen once. The sample taken for sequencing was naive CD4+ and CD8+ T cells sorted from blood, pooled from several donors. The receptor's source is a pool of human donors in good health; the sample pools cells from several healthy donors.

In nucleotides, the CDR3 is TGCAGTGCTAGACTAGCGGGAGGCGGTGATGAGCAGTTCTTC. It yields the protein CSARLAGGGDEQFF. V usage is TRBV20-1 and J usage is TRBJ2-1; the match to TRBD2 covers 11 bases. Trimming took 2 bases from V and 8 from J; bases not matched to a gene: 5. CDR1 and CDR2 from the germline V gene are DFQATT and SNEGSKA (reference sequence). The CDR3 runs to 14 residues.